The present entry profiles one T cell receptor (beta chain) with its context. It lacks a known antigen. No per-base quality is available; no much larger clone lies one base away. The data belong to a study of blood T cell repertoires in COVID-19 (dated by TCRdb to 2018 to 2021). About the full investigation: Samples from collaborators originated in the United States, Italy and Spain and spanned both the acute and convalescent phases of COVID-19. The samples were drawn from the first 160 participants of the ongoing ImmuneRACE study and from over a thousand subjects provided by 6 global collaborators. The dataset comprised deeply sampled blood TCRbeta repertoires from subjects exposed to, actively infected with, or recovered from COVID-19. A freely available public database, intended as a resource for researchers studying the immune response to SARS-CoV-2, is where the repertoires were released. A de-identified subject ID, COVID-19 status, age in years and sex were almost always included in the sample metadata. The prospective study material was composed of cDNA or gDNA derived from T cells, B-cell-depleted T cells, or PBMCs. Where available, HLA class I and class II types were taken from metadata supplied by the sample provider and were not determined by assay-based typing.

The collaborating institutions used their own protocols to collect whole blood in K2EDTA tubes. Collaborator samples were shipped for TCRbeta analysis as frozen whole blood, isolated PBMCs, or DNA extracted from either sample type. Results and caveats for the whole study, not just this receptor: How much clinical and demographic metadata was included differed by source and by participant, and the metadata was provided uncurated.

According to the germline V gene (reference sequence), CDR1 reads LGHDT and CDR2 reads YNNKEL. V is cut by 4 bases and J by 4 bases, and the space between the germline ends is 8 bases. The CDR3 runs 12 residues from the cysteine to the phenylalanine. Kept here is only the CDR3 DNA, which spans 36 bases and is read in frame from base 1. TCRbeta CDR3 regions were amplified from genomic DNA by means of the immunoSEQ Assay, a bias-controlled multiplex PCR. On the study's bioinformatics: Within the assay, amplification of reference gene primers was used to estimate how many nucleated cells each sample contained. To quantify the absolute abundance of each unique TCRbeta CDR3 rearrangement, sequence reads were collapsed and filtered. For each sample, productive Simpson clonality was calculated as the square root of Simpson's diversity index across productive rearrangements. TCRdb took over this immuneACCESS table, retaining in-frame rearrangements with V and J assigned. Such tables are incomplete; in checked studies, under half of the missing clones stem from an unresolved V gene, and the remainder is unexplained. Clone size and the V and J calls come from that table; the DNA yielded D and trimming. Within this sample are approximately 120,000 clones, with 75% to 90% of them counted one time only. Around 1.1% of the sample is taken by the ten largest.

The receptor was derived from a human donor in a cohort sampled during active COVID-19. The sequence is built from TRBV3-1 (or the pseudogene TRBV3-2) and TRBJ2-7; the D region possibly corresponds to TRBD2 (6 bases align). The sample was peripheral blood. The CDR3 region has the sequence CASSPGLYEQYF. The bases are TGTGCCAGCAGCCCGGGACTTTACGAGCAGTACTTC.